The clone carrying this TCR beta chain has at least ten counts. Its antigen is currently unknown. This record comes from a study of T cell repertoires in cytomegalovirus infection. Whole-study context: Shared public TCR beta signatures pointed to both CMV infection and a matching HLA type. Study conclusions and caveats: HLA-C-restricted CMV clonotypes gave the most frequent clonotype in two of eight donors. The study identified carriers of CMV plus the relevant HLA from cumulative public TCR beta family frequency.

The CDR3 extends over 14 amino acids. Germline V gives CDR1 SGHTA, CDR2 FQGNSA. The V gene lost 8 bases and the J gene lost 4 bases, with 15 bases spanning the gap. TCRdb reprocessed the reads with MiXCR, giving one entry per CDR3 protein. Here the sample spans approximately 260,000 distinct CDR3 sequences, approximately 15% being singletons. Sequenced: CD8+ T cells from PBMCs. The chain has TRBV7-2 and TRBJ1-5; D is perhaps TRBD1 (6 bases). This receptor was identified in a human donor in good health (CMV status not recorded). Some clones in this sample may be carry-over from other donors' samples. The chain's CDR3 is CASSRGGYNQPQHF. The CDR3 region has the DNA TGTGCCAGCTCCCGAGGGGGGTATAATCAGCCCCAGCATTTT.